A single T cell receptor (beta chain) is shown here with its context. Its antigen is still unknown. The germline gives CDR1 SGHRS, CDR2 YFSETQ. The CDR3 is 15 residues long. Trimming cost V 0 bases and J 2 bases, with 10 bases left between them. TCR beta libraries were prepared from cDNA with unique molecular identifiers. There were roughly 0.95 to 10 million T cells, and 400,000 to 650,000 cDNA molecules came from them. Each CDR3 protein gets one entry after TCRdb re-called the PCR reads with MiXCR. Of 700,000 to 800,000 distinct CDR3 sequences listed, just under 30% are singletons. The data were taken from a study of post-analysis software for immune sequencing data. Overall study: Both relapsing-remitting and secondary progressive multiple sclerosis featured among the disease courses, as did progressive-relapsing multiple sclerosis.

General observations from the study: Patients showed TRBV5-6, TRBV5-1 and TRBV20-1 among five TRBV segments more frequent than in controls. Pronounced co-clustering by F measure was evident among identically batched samples. Controls showed significantly higher normalized Chao1 diversity than did multiple sclerosis patients.

The sequence was obtained from a girl aged 10 to 17 with multiple sclerosis. Sequences were obtained from blood. The chain is built from TRBV5-1 and TRBJ2-3; D gene uncertain. The chain's CDR3 is CASSLEGVLTDTQYF. The CDR3 nucleotides are TGCGCCAGCAGCTTGGAAGGAGTGCTCACAGATACGCAGTATTTT. Full variable domain (missing parts from reference TRBV5-1 and TRBJ2-3): KAGVTQTPRYLIKTRGQQVTLSCSPISGHRSVSWYQQTPGQGLQFLFEYFSETQRNKGNFPGRFSGRQFSNSRSEMNVSTLELGDSALYLCASSLEGVLTDTQYFGPGTRLTVL.